A single sample gave rise to the 26 T cell receptor beta chains below, sequenced in a study of blood T cell repertoires in COVID-19. Profiling relied on immunoSEQ multiplex PCR, and the TCRdb table lists in-frame clones only, not all of them. In the table there are 150,000 to 200,000 clones, approximately 82% of which are singletons. The sample taken for sequencing was PBMCs or T cells enriched from blood (not recorded which). These TCRs come from a woman in her 50s who had recovered from COVID-19.

This clone was picked up one time. The CDR3 DNA follows: TGTGCCAGTAGTATAGGAAGATTCCTCCGCGGGGGACAGGGAGGTCGAAGTGAAAAACTGTTTTTT. Translated, it gives CASSIGRFLRGGQGGRSEKLFF. The rearrangement joins TRBV19 to TRBJ1-4, with 9 bases aligning to TRBD1. The CDR3 has 22 amino acids. The germline CDR1 and CDR2 sequences are LNHDA and SQIVND (reference sequence). The ends lost 1 base at V and 7 bases at J; junction bases unmatched: 25. Variable domain in full (rest from reference TRBV19 and TRBJ1-4): DGGITQSPKYLFRKEGQNVTLSCEQNLNHDAMYWYRQDPGQGLRLIYYSQIVNDFQKGDIAEGYSVSREKKESFPLTVTSAQKNPTAFYLCASSIGRFLRGGQGGRSEKLFFGSGTQLSVL.

The gene calls are TRBV5-1 and TRBJ2-7; 7 nucleotides line up with TRBD2. CDR1 and CDR2 (germline): SGHRS, YFSETQ. The CDR3 has 12 residues. The CDR3 bases are TGCGTGAGGGCTAGCGGTATCTACGAGCAGTACTTC. Translating it yields CVRASGIYEQYF.

This clone appeared once. The rearrangement joins TRBV11-3 to TRBJ2-7; a possible D gene is TRBD2 (5 bases). There are 15 residues in the CDR3. The V gene lost 1 base and the J gene lost 5 bases, with 15 bases spanning the gap. Germline loops: CDR1 SGHNT, CDR2 YENEEA. The CDR3 DNA sequence: TGTGCCAGCAGCTTAGGTGGCGGGCCCCCCCACGAGCAGTACTTC. This gives the protein CASSLGGGPPHEQYF.

V and J are TRBV5-6 and TRBJ2-2, with a tentative D call TRBD1 (5 bases). With 4 bases removed from V and 7 bases from J, the gap between germline ends came to 20 bases. The CDR3 is made up of 16 amino acids. Germline lookup yields CDR1 SGHDT and CDR2 YYEEEE. The DNA for the CDR3 is TGTGCCAGCAGCGTGCCTCAGGGTTCGGTGGTCGGGGAGCTGTTTTTT. Its translation is CASSVPQGSVVGELFF.

This rearrangement joins TRBV28 to TRBJ2-7; 7 bases agree with TRBD1. CDR3 length equals 16 residues. CDR1 is MDHEN and CDR2 is SYDVKM in the germline V gene. With 5 bases clipped from V and 4 bases from J, the junction kept 14 bases outside the gene matches. CDR3 bases: TGTGCCAGCAGTACCCTACTTGACAGGGTTTCGTACGAGCAGTACTTC. It encodes CASSTLLDRVSYEQYF. The full variable domain, its missing parts supplied by reference TRBV28 and TRBJ2-7, is DVKVTQSSRYLVKRTGEKVFLECVQDMDHENMFWYRQDPGLGLRLIYFSYDVKMKEKGDIPEGYSVSREKKERFSLILESASTNQTSMYLCASSTLLDRVSYEQYFGPGTRLTVT.

The chain is built from TRBV5-1 and TRBJ2-1, with D maybe TRBD2 (6 bases). Germline loops: CDR1 SGHRS, CDR2 YFSETQ. The CDR3 is made up of 14 amino acids. V lost 0 bases, J lost 6 bases, and 10 bases lay in between. The CDR3 sequence is CASSLGWRGNEQFF. The CDR3, as DNA: TGCGCCAGCAGCTTGGGCTGGCGGGGCAATGAGCAGTTCTTC.

The chain links TRBV2 to TRBJ1-6; D remains unclear. Trimming stripped 7 bases from V and 6 bases from J, with 22 bases between. CDR1 and CDR2 (germline): SNHLY, FYNNEI. The CDR3 is 17 amino acids. DNA for the CDR3: TGTGCCAGCATCCGAGCCCCCGGACCGGCGGGTAATTCACCCCTCCACTTT. This gives the protein CASIRAPGPAGNSPLHF.

The rearrangement links TRBV28 to TRBJ2-7; weak D call: TRBD1 (6 bases). V lost 6 bases and J lost 3, with 15 bases in between. The CDR3 sequence is 14 residues long. From germline, CDR1 is MDHEN and CDR2 SYDVKM. This CDR3 reads CASRGTGTSYEQYF. In DNA, the CDR3 is TGTGCCAGCAGGGGCACGGGGACAAGCTACGAGCAGTACTTC.

The chain links TRBV6-1 to TRBJ2-7; a weak D match, TRBD2 (5 bases). This CDR3 has 15 residues. Trimming removed 2 bases from V and 4 bases from J, with 15 bases in between. CDR1 is MNHNS and CDR2 is SASEGT in the germline V gene. CDR3 in DNA: TGTGCCAGCAGTGAAAGAAGCGGAGAGGCGTACGAGCAGTACTTC. Its translation: CASSERSGEAYEQYF.

V gene TRBV25-1 combines with J gene TRBJ2-7, with a tentative D call TRBD1 (5 bases). Trimming removed 9 bases from V and 3 bases from J, with 6 bases in between. Germline values: CDR1 MGHDK, CDR2 SYGVNS. This CDR3 comprises 10 residues. The CDR3, as DNA: TGTGCCAGTCAGGGCTACGAGCAGTACTTC. It is translated as CASQGYEQYF.

This sequence joins TRBV29-1 and TRBJ1-4; D is uncertain. The ends were cut back, 3 bases at V and 4 bases at J, with 12 bases in the middle. The germline gives CDR1 SQVTM, CDR2 ANQGSEA. The CDR3 covers 14 residues. CDR3 region: CSVDVGGNNEKLFF. In nucleotides, the CDR3 is TGCAGCGTTGATGTGGGCGGGAATAATGAAAAACTGTTTTTT.

The chain has TRBV28 and TRBJ2-2; D possibly corresponds to TRBD2 (5 bases). Trimming removed 10 bases from V and 6 bases from J, with 18 bases in between. The germline gives CDR1 MDHEN, CDR2 SYDVKM. The CDR3 totals 14 residues. CDR3 sequence (DNA): TGTGCCACCTGTTCGGGCGGAGGATCCGGGGAGCTGTTTTTT. Protein: CATCSGGGSGELFF. The full variable domain, its missing parts supplied by reference TRBV28 and TRBJ2-2, is DVKVTQSSRYLVKRTGEKVFLECVQDMDHENMFWYRQDPGLGLRLIYFSYDVKMKEKGDIPEGYSVSREKKERFSLILESASTNQTSMYLCATCSGGGSGELFFGEGSRLTVL.

The chain recombines TRBV9 with TRBJ1-6; 9 nucleotides match TRBD1. Per germline, CDR1 SGDLS and CDR2 YYNGEE. CDR3 length: 17 amino acids. Trimming cost V 4 bases and J 6 bases; bases outside gene matches: 11. The CDR3 loop is CASSPSDRGYFNSPLHF. The DNA for the CDR3 is TGTGCCAGCAGCCCATCTGACAGGGGGTATTTTAATTCACCCCTCCACTTT.

The chain employs TRBV28 and TRBJ2-7; TRBD2 aligns across 10 bases. Germline V gives CDR1 MDHEN, CDR2 SYDVKM. This CDR3 spans 15 amino acids. The J segment lost 7 bases and the V segment lost 2 bases, leaving 8 bases of the junction unmatched. This CDR3 reads CASSLALAGVREQYF. The CDR3 nucleotides are TGTGCCAGCAGTTTAGCCCTAGCGGGAGTCCGGGAGCAGTACTTC.

J is TRBJ1-4 and V is TRBV5-6; D may be TRBD1 (6 bases). V was shortened by 1 base and J by 4 bases, with 11 bases between the two germline ends. The CDR3 is made up of 15 amino acids. Germline-derived CDR1 and CDR2 are SGHDT and YYEEEE. For the CDR3, the DNA is TGTGCCAGCAGCTTGTGGGGGCCTGGTAATGAAAAACTGTTTTTT. Its protein is CASSLWGPGNEKLFF.

The chain joins TRBV9 to TRBJ1-2; D unclear. V dropped 7 bases and J dropped 6 bases, with 16 bases sitting between them. The germline V gene encodes CDR1 SGDLS and CDR2 YYNGEE. The CDR3 extends over 13 amino acids. The CDR3 DNA reads TGTGCCAGCGAGACCATCCCGGGGAATGGCTACACCTTC. Residues: CASETIPGNGYTF.

This chain links TRBV19 with TRBJ1-4, with unresolved D. The CDR3 has 14 residues. V was clipped by 7 bases and J by 7 bases, with 16 bases between them. Germline assignment: CDR1 LNHDA and CDR2 SQIVND (reference sequence). The CDR3 region is CASTLGRIGEKLFF. As DNA, the CDR3 is TGTGCCAGTACCCTGGGGAGGATTGGTGAAAAACTGTTTTTT.

In this sample, this clone turned up once. The chain employs TRBV4-3 and TRBJ2-3, with D perhaps matching TRBD1 (5 bases). From germline, CDR1 is LGHNA and CDR2 YSLEER. Between the trimmed V and J ends, which lost 0 bases and 0 bases, there was a span of 10 bases. The CDR3 has 16 amino acids. The CDR3 region is CASSQDFAGSTDTQYF. The CDR3 region has the DNA TGCGCCAGCAGCCAAGATTTTGCAGGGAGCACAGATACGCAGTATTTT.

The CDR3 protein is CASSPTSGTGEQYF. CDR3 nucleotides: TGTGCCAGCAGTCCTACTAGCGGGACCGGGGAGCAGTACTTC. This chain connects TRBV7-2 to TRBJ2-7, with 10 bases fitting TRBD2. From germline, CDR1 is SGHTA and CDR2 FQGNSA. The CDR3 totals 14 residues. J was trimmed by 7 bases and V by 6 bases; bases with no gene match: 9.

The CDR3 nucleotides are TGTGCCAGCAGCTTTTCAGGGGGCGCGACTGAAGCTTTCTTT. Protein: CASSFSGGATEAFF. V gene TRBV11-3 combines with J gene TRBJ1-1; 8 bases align to TRBD1. The J segment lost 5 bases and the V segment lost 3 bases, leaving 5 bases of the junction unmatched. The germline V gene has CDR1 SGHNT and CDR2 YENEEA. The CDR3 loop spans 14 amino acids.

The chain uses TRBV24-1 and TRBJ2-3; no clear D. The ends were cut back, 5 bases at V and 0 bases at J, with 8 bases in the middle. The CDR3 spans 14 residues. Per germline, CDR1 KGHDR and CDR2 SFDVKD. CDR3 coding DNA: TGTGCCACCAGTGGTTCAGGAAGCACAGATACGCAGTATTTT. Its protein is CATSGSGSTDTQYF.

The genes are TRBV7-9 and TRBJ2-1; tentative D call: TRBD2 (6 bases). The CDR3 covers 14 residues. The V end was cut by 1 base, the J end by 10 bases, with 14 bases between. Germline V gene data show CDR1 as SEHNR and CDR2 as FQNEAQ (reference sequence). The CDR3 is CASSLGLDPDEQFF. The CDR3 coding sequence is TGTGCCAGCAGCTTAGGACTAGATCCTGACGAGCAGTTCTTC.

This chain joins TRBV4-3 and TRBJ2-1, with D tentatively TRBD2 (5 bases). There are 16 residues in the CDR3. Trimming stripped 3 bases from V and 3 bases from J, with 15 bases between. Per germline, CDR1 LGHNA and CDR2 YSLEER. This CDR3 is CASSHGGSGGYNEQFF. CDR3 sequence (DNA): TGCGCCAGCAGCCATGGAGGAAGCGGAGGCTACAATGAGCAGTTCTTC.

This clone was observed once. V gene TRBV28 combines with J gene TRBJ1-1; 8 nucleotides line up with TRBD1. Looked up from germline, CDR1 is MDHEN and CDR2 is SYDVKM. CDR3 size: 15 residues. V lost 9 bases, J lost 0 bases, and 9 bases stayed unmatched. The CDR3 spells CASFRTGIMNTEAFF. In nucleotides, the CDR3 is TGTGCCAGTTTCAGGACAGGGATTATGAACACTGAAGCTTTCTTT.

The table lists this clone with a few counts. The J gene is TRBJ2-7, the V gene TRBV18; the D is unclear. The V end lost 5 bases, the J end lost 3 bases, and 8 bases lay between the germline ends. CDR3 length: 12 residues. The germline CDR1 and CDR2 sequences are KGHSH and LQKENI. The chain's CDR3 is CASSSANYEQYF. The CDR3 DNA is TGTGCCAGCTCAAGCGCGAACTACGAGCAGTACTTC.

This clone showed up many times. This chain links TRBV28 with TRBJ2-4; TRBD1 aligns across 9 bases. Trimming at V came to 6 bases and at J to 7 bases, leaving 7 bases not matched to a gene. The CDR3 spans 14 residues. Germline V gives CDR1 MDHEN, CDR2 SYDVKM. CDR3 residues: CASSLQGARNIQYF. CDR3 coding DNA: TGTGCCAGCAGCTTACAGGGGGCACGGAACATTCAGTACTTC. Drawing the rest from reference TRBV28 and TRBJ2-4, the complete variable domain is DVKVTQSSRYLVKRTGEKVFLECVQDMDHENMFWYRQDPGLGLRLIYFSYDVKMKEKGDIPEGYSVSREKKERFSLILESASTNQTSMYLCASSLQGARNIQYFGAGTRLSVL.